This T cell receptor (beta chain) was observed in a study of a mutant IDH1 vaccine in newly diagnosed glioma. Study-wide background: Vaccination was launched 4-6 weeks after radiotherapy alone, or with temozolomide cycles. Beforehand, treatment had been radiotherapy, temozolomide, or both; the majority received both. Study-wide results and limits: Apparently, pseudoprogression bore no relation to changes among the top peripheral T cell clonotypes.

Stated time point: week 23, last vaccination. Each dose of the vaccine consisted of 300 ug of mutant IDH1 20-mer peptide, with topical imiquimod. Clones were read by immunoSEQ multiplex PCR, and TCRdb kept only the in-frame ones, dropping some. The table has 65,000 or so clones, roughly 81% seen once. Points on this clone: Its antigen is not identified.

The clonotype originates from a man aged 30 to 39 with glioma. The sequenced sample was PBMCs, obtained from a glioma patient whose treatment included an IDH1 peptide vaccine.

The CDR3 coding sequence is TGCGCCAGCAGCCAGATGGGTCAGCTGTCTGGTACGGGCTACACCTTC. This gives the protein CASSQMGQLSGTGYTF. J is TRBJ1-2 and V is TRBV4-1; D gene unclear. In germline, CDR1 is MGHRA, CDR2 YSYEKL. V dropped 3 bases and J dropped 8 bases, with 22 bases sitting between them. This CDR3 has 16 residues.